These 14 T cell receptor beta chains originate from one sample sequenced in a study of technical replicates of blood from several donors. The data were produced by immunoSEQ multiplex PCR, yet TCRdb's version contains in-frame clones alone and is incomplete. In the table there are some 87,000 clones, about nine tenths of which are singletons. Sequencing used T cells isolated from PBMCs. These receptors were taken from a human donor in good health.

This chain joins TRBV15 and TRBJ2-1, with 9 bases fitting TRBD1. V shed 3 bases, J shed 8 bases, and the junction held 11 bases outside the gene matches. CDR1 and CDR2 from the germline V gene are LNHNV and YYDKDF (reference sequence). CDR3 length equals 16 residues. CDR3 sequence: CATSRSTGQGIYEQFF. CDR3 in DNA: TGTGCCACCAGCAGGAGCACGGGACAGGGAATTTATGAGCAGTTCTTC.

J is TRBJ2-1 and V is TRBV5-4, with TRBD2 matching over 7 bases. Trimming at V came to 3 bases and at J to 8 bases, leaving 14 bases not matched to a gene. Germline CDR1 SGHNT, CDR2 YYREEE (reference sequence). This CDR3 has 16 residues. As DNA, the CDR3 is TGTGCCAGCAGCTCCCGAACTAGCGTTTCGGCACATGAGCAGTTCTTC. It is translated as CASSSRTSVSAHEQFF.

The CDR3 region is CAWSNGSVSGNTIYF. The CDR3 DNA follows: TGTGCCTGGAGTAATGGCAGCGTCTCTGGAAACACCATATATTTT. The V gene is TRBV30, the J gene TRBJ1-3; no clear D. Germline V gene lookup returns CDR1 GTSNPN and CDR2 SVGIG (reference sequence). The CDR3 has 15 amino acids. Deletions cut 2 bases from V and 0 bases from J, with 11 bases between.

This clone has only one observation. The rearrangement joins TRBV9 to TRBJ2-1; 8 nucleotides agree with TRBD2. Germline CDR1 is SGDLS and CDR2 is YYNGEE. V shed 1 base, J shed 4 bases, and the junction held 1 base outside the gene matches. The CDR3 consists of 14 residues. This CDR3 reads CASSVSGRYNEQFF. The CDR3 coding sequence is TGTGCCAGCAGCGTAAGCGGGAGATACAATGAGCAGTTCTTC.

The chain recombines TRBV19 with TRBJ1-4; possible D gene TRBD1, 5 bases. Germline-derived CDR1 and CDR2 are LNHDA and SQIVND (reference sequence). There are 15 residues in the CDR3. Trimming took off 5 bases at V and 2 bases at J, with 12 bases between the two ends. The CDR3 here is CASSSSGSTNEKLFF. For the CDR3, the DNA is TGTGCCAGTAGTTCGTCAGGGTCGACTAATGAAAAACTGTTTTTT.

This clone turned up a few times. The rearrangement uses TRBV5-1 and TRBJ1-3, with 10 positions matching TRBD1. Germline V gene lookup returns CDR1 SGHRS and CDR2 YFSETQ. The V segment lost 4 bases and the J segment 3 bases; nucleotides outside the gene matches: 10. The CDR3 length is 17 residues. CDR3 protein: CASSVDSGTGVGNTIYF. For the CDR3, the DNA is TGCGCCAGCAGCGTAGACTCCGGGACAGGGGTTGGAAACACCATATATTTT.

A single count supports this clone. The rearrangement joins TRBV6-4 to TRBJ2-2, with D tentatively TRBD2 (5 bases). The V gene's germline CDR1 is MRHNA and CDR2 SNTAGT. V was trimmed by 0 bases and J by 4 bases, leaving 6 bases between them. The CDR3 is made up of 14 amino acids. The CDR3 protein is CASSDSSVTGELFF. The CDR3 bases are TGTGCCAGCAGTGACTCTAGCGTCACCGGGGAGCTGTTTTTT.

The V call is TRBV11-2, the J call TRBJ2-5, with D tentatively TRBD2 (5 bases). CDR1 SGHAT and CDR2 FQNNGV come from the germline V gene. The V end lost 4 bases, the J end lost 5 bases, and 8 bases lay between the germline ends. There are 12 residues in the CDR3. DNA of the CDR3: TGTGCCAGCAGCTCTCAGCGGGAGACCCAGTACTTC. This translates into CASSSQRETQYF. The full variable domain, its missing parts supplied by reference TRBV11-2 and TRBJ2-5, is EAGVAQSPRYKIIEKRQSVAFWCNPISGHATLYWYQQILGQGPKLLIQFQNNGVVDDSQLPKDRFSAERLKGVDSTLKIQPAKLEDSAVYLCASSSQRETQYFGPGTRLLVL.

The rearrangement links TRBV5-1 to TRBJ2-6; 8 nucleotides match TRBD2. The germline V gene has CDR1 SGHRS and CDR2 YFSETQ. This CDR3 contains 16 residues. The V gene end was trimmed by 4 bases and the J gene end by 4 bases; junction bases not matched to a gene: 7. In DNA form, the CDR3 reads TGCGCCAGCAGCCCAGGGACTAGTTCCGGGGCCAACGTCCTGACTTTC. Encoded protein: CASSPGTSSGANVLTF.

The chain links TRBV11-2 to TRBJ2-3, with TRBD1 identical over 8 bases. This CDR3 region has 17 residues. V trimming: 4 bases; J trimming: 1 base; junction bases outside the gene matches: 10. CDR1 and CDR2 from the germline V gene are SGHAT and FQNNGV. CDR3 protein: CASSSGQGGVGTDTQYF. CDR3 in DNA: TGTGCCAGCAGCTCAGGACAGGGCGGGGTTGGCACAGATACGCAGTATTTT.

The J gene is TRBJ1-5, the V gene TRBV11-2; maybe TRBD1 (6 bases). Germline V gives CDR1 SGHAT, CDR2 FQNNGV. The V end was cut by 5 bases, the J end by 5 bases, with 10 bases between. CDR3 size: 13 residues. In nucleotides, the CDR3 is TGTGCCAGCAGCGCGACAGGTTATCAGCCCCAGCATTTT. This codes for CASSATGYQPQHF.

This chain connects TRBV5-5 to TRBJ2-7; no reliable D call. The germline V and J ends were trimmed by 8 bases and 5 bases, with 14 bases remaining between them. The CDR3 runs to 12 residues. Germline V CDR1 and CDR2: SGHKS, YYEKEE (reference sequence). The DNA of the CDR3 is TGTGCCAGTAGTTGGGCGTTCGACGAGCAGTACTTC. It translates to CASSWAFDEQYF. Together with reference TRBV5-5 and TRBJ2-7, the CDR3 gives the full variable domain: DAGVTQSPTHLIKTRGQQVTLRCSPISGHKSVSWYQQVLGQGPQFIFQYYEKEERGRGNFPDRFSARQFPNYSSELNVNALLLGDSALYLCASSWAFDEQYFGPGTRLTVT.

The V gene is TRBV4-3, the J gene TRBJ2-1, with 7 bases matching TRBD2. V lost 6 bases, J lost 4 bases, and 12 bases stayed unmatched. Germline CDR1 and CDR2: LGHNA and YSLEER. The CDR3 spans 16 residues. This CDR3 is CASSKRAREWYNEQFF. The CDR3 DNA is TGCGCCAGCAGTAAAAGGGCGCGGGAGTGGTACAATGAGCAGTTCTTC.

The chain employs TRBV28 and TRBJ2-1; a possible D gene is TRBD2 (6 bases). CDR3 size: 13 residues. V lost 7 bases and J lost 9, with 16 bases in between. The V gene's germline CDR1 is MDHEN and CDR2 SYDVKM. The CDR3 loop reads CASMGGGGSEQFF. As DNA, the CDR3 is TGTGCCAGCATGGGTGGGGGAGGAAGTGAGCAGTTCTTC.